The 12 T cell receptor beta chains given below trace back to one sample, sequenced in a study of blood T cell repertoires in COVID-19. Libraries were prepared by immunoSEQ multiplex PCR; TCRdb keeps only in-frame clonotypes and omits some of them. The sample holds about 220,000 clones; about 88% are singletons and the top ten take approximately 2.7%. The sequenced material came from PBMCs or T cells enriched from blood (not recorded which). The receptors were sampled from a woman aged 25 to 45 who had recovered from COVID-19.

The rearrangement uses TRBV4-2 and TRBJ1-2; no clear D. V lost 4 bases and J lost 1, with 19 bases in between. Germline V gives CDR1 LGHNA, CDR2 YNFKEQ. The length of the CDR3 is 17 residues. CDR3 nucleotides: TGTGCCAGCAGCCCTCTCGAAGTTACAGATGTTAACTATGGCTACACCTTC. Its translation: CASSPLEVTDVNYGYTF.

The rearrangement links TRBV11-2 to TRBJ2-7; D unclear. The CDR3 totals 15 residues. V was cut by 1 base and J by 2 bases, with 12 bases left in between. Germline V gene sequence: CDR1 SGHAT, CDR2 FQNNGV. CDR3: CASSLGAEKPYEQYF. The CDR3 DNA reads as TGTGCCAGCAGCTTAGGGGCCGAGAAACCCTACGAGCAGTACTTC.

The gene calls are TRBV5-4 and TRBJ2-3, with 7 bases aligning to TRBD1. Trimming cost V 4 bases and J 0 bases; bases outside gene matches: 14. This CDR3 comprises 18 residues. Germline V gives CDR1 SGHNT, CDR2 YYREEE (reference sequence). The CDR3 loop reads CASSTGQIFTSSTDTQYF. The DNA for the CDR3 is TGTGCCAGCAGCACGGGACAGATATTTACATCTAGCACAGATACGCAGTATTTT.

In this sample, this clone turned up once. This rearrangement joins TRBV3-1 (or the pseudogene TRBV3-2) to TRBJ2-2, with 14 positions matching TRBD2. The CDR3 contains 19 residues. With 1 base clipped from V and 1 base from J, the junction kept 5 bases outside the gene matches. Germline lookup yields CDR1 LGHDT and CDR2 YNNKEL (reference sequence). The CDR3 bases are TGTGCCAGCAGCCAAGGAAAGACTAGCGGGGGGGTGAACACCGGGGAGCTGTTTTTT. Its protein product is CASSQGKTSGGVNTGELFF.

J is TRBJ2-1 and V is TRBV24-1; the D gene is possibly TRBD2 (6 bases). The CDR3 loop spans 14 amino acids. Germline V lookup: CDR1 KGHDR, CDR2 SFDVKD. The ends were cut back, 5 bases at V and 8 bases at J, with 15 bases in the middle. CDR3 sequence: CATSGGTSPYEQFF. CDR3 in DNA: TGTGCCACCAGTGGGGGTACTAGCCCCTATGAGCAGTTCTTC.

The chain uses TRBV18 and TRBJ1-5, with D possibly TRBD1 on 6 matching bases. CDR1 is KGHSH, CDR2 LQKENI, per germline. Between the trimmed V and J ends, which lost 3 bases and 4 bases, there was a span of 13 bases. There are 15 residues in the CDR3. CDR3 sequence: CASSPGTSKNQPQHF. The CDR3 region has the DNA TGTGCCAGCTCACCCGGGACAAGCAAGAATCAGCCCCAGCATTTT.

The chain joins TRBV7-2 to TRBJ1-1; 8 bases match TRBD1. V shed 5 bases, J shed 5 bases, and the junction held 7 bases outside the gene matches. The length of the CDR3 is 14 residues. CDR1 and CDR2 from the germline V gene are SGHTA and FQGNSA. Here the CDR3 DNA reads TGTGCCAGCAGCCAGGGCAGGGGGCAGACTGAAGCTTTCTTT. Residues: CASSQGRGQTEAFF.

The V call is TRBV4-3, the J call TRBJ1-1, with a weak D call TRBD1 (6 bases). Per the germline V gene, CDR1 is LGHNA and CDR2 is YSLEER. V was pared by 4 bases and J by 3 bases, with 9 bases between. CDR3 length: 13 residues. Here the CDR3 DNA reads TGCGCCAGCAGCCCTAACAGGGACACTGAAGCTTTCTTT. This gives the protein CASSPNRDTEAFF.

The CDR3 sequence: CATSNRQGGTDTQYF. DNA for the CDR3: TGTGCCACCAGCAACCGACAGGGAGGCACAGATACGCAGTATTTT. The chain joins TRBV15 to TRBJ2-3; 7 bases match TRBD1. V gave up 4 bases and J gave up 1 base; unmatched junction bases: 5. This CDR3 is built from 15 residues. In germline, CDR1 is LNHNV, CDR2 YYDKDF (reference sequence).

The chain employs TRBV11-1 and TRBJ2-5, with 14 bases identical to TRBD2. V lost 5 bases and J lost 3; bases outside the gene matches: 5. Germline V CDR1 and CDR2: SGHAT, FQDESV (reference sequence). The CDR3 loop spans 16 amino acids. In DNA, the CDR3 is TGTGCCAGCAGCCCCAGACTAGCGGGGGGGAAAGAGACCCAGTACTTC. It is translated as CASSPRLAGGKETQYF.

J is TRBJ1-1 and V is TRBV4-1; D not resolved. Trimming left V 2 bases short and J 0 bases short, with 7 bases between. The germline V gene encodes CDR1 MGHRA and CDR2 YSYEKL. The CDR3 consists of 14 residues. CDR3 loop: CASSQTVMNTEAFF. The CDR3 DNA follows: TGCGCCAGCAGCCAAACGGTCATGAACACTGAAGCTTTCTTT.

This sequence joins TRBV5-6 and TRBJ1-2, with a possible D match to TRBD1 (6 bases). V was clipped by 4 bases and J by 6 bases, with 28 bases between them. CDR1 and CDR2 (germline): SGHDT, YYEEEE. The CDR3 runs 18 residues. The CDR3: CASSDHTGPQILSNGYTF. The CDR3 DNA is TGTGCCAGCAGCGACCACACAGGGCCCCAGATCCTGAGTAATGGCTACACCTTC.